These T cell receptor beta chains were read from a single sample in a study of shared clonotypes between healthy human individuals. Repertoires were generated with immunoSEQ multiplex PCR, while TCRdb's copy carries only in-frame clones and drops some. The sample holds 1,400,000 or so clones, 98% to 99% seen once. The sequencing sample was made of naive CD4+ T cells sorted from blood. The receptors were sampled from a man younger than 45 in good health. The CDR3 runs from the conserved cysteine through the conserved F or W. The D gene is left open where the match is weak. The size of a clone is reported for some rows only, either as once, few or many, or as a class for expanded clones.

>NA|TRBJ2-1|TRBV11-2|TRBD2
TGTGCCAGCAGGGCCACTAGCGGGACTTACAATGAGCAGTTCTTC
CASRATSGTYNEQFF
>NA|TRBJ2-5|TRBV30|NA
TGTGCCTGGAGTGTCTCGGAATGGACCCAGTACTTC
CAWSVSEWTQYF
>NA|TRBJ2-4|TRBV14|NA
TGTGCCAGCAGCCAAGATCTGGAGGGCATTCAGTACTTC
CASSQDLEGIQYF
>NA|TRBJ2-1|TRBV2|NA
TGTGCCAGCATGGCTGGTTTAGAGAGCTACAATGAGCAGTTCTTC
CASMAGLESYNEQFF
>NA|TRBJ2-1|TRBV7-9|NA
TGTGCCAGCAGCCCCGAAGGAAAGCGGCCCCATGAGCAGTTCTTC
CASSPEGKRPHEQFF
>NA|TRBJ1-4|TRBV29-1|TRBD1
TGCAGCGTTCGAAGGACAGGGGTTGCAACTAATGAAAAACTGTTTTTT
CSVRRTGVATNEKLFF
>NA|TRBJ2-1|TRBV2|NA
TGTGCCAGCAGTGAATTGGACAGCAGATTCAATGAGCAGTTCTTC
CASSELDSRFNEQFF
>once|TRBJ2-5|TRBV7-9|NA
TGTGCCAGCAGTCCTCGGGAGTACGAAGAGACCCAGTACTTC
CASSPREYEETQYF
>once|TRBJ2-2|TRBV28|NA
TGTGCCAGCAGTTTGGATATTTACACCGGGGAGCTGTTTTTT
CASSLDIYTGELFF
>once|TRBJ2-7|TRBV5-1|TRBD2
TGCGCCAGCAGCCCCGGACTAGGATGGAGGTACGAGCAGTACTTC
CASSPGLGWRYEQYF
>NA|TRBJ2-7|TRBV19|TRBD1
TGTGCCAGTAGTATCAGCGGGACAGGGACTCCCTACGAGCAGTACTTC
CASSISGTGTPYEQYF
>NA|TRBJ1-5|TRBV10-3|TRBD1
TGTGCCATCAGTGAACCAGGGGGAGGACAGCCCCAGCATTTT
CAISEPGGGQPQHF
>NA|TRBJ2-3|TRBV19|TRBD1
TGTGCCAGTAGTAGGTGGGGACAGGGTCCCTCAGATACGCAGTATTTT
CASSRWGQGPSDTQYF
>NA|TRBJ2-7|TRBV4-1|TRBD1
TGCGCCAGCAGAGGGACAGGGGGGCCCTACGAGCAGTACTTC
CASRGTGGPYEQYF
>NA|TRBJ2-1|TRBV9|NA
TGTGCCAGCAGCAAAGGACCCGCATGGGATGAGCAGTTCTTC
CASSKGPAWDEQFF
>NA|TRBJ1-3|TRBV11-2|NA
TGTGCCAGCAGCAGAATTGGGAACCGAGGGGGAAACACCATATATTTT
CASSRIGNRGGNTIYF
>NA|TRBJ2-6|TRBV7-9|NA
TGTGCCAGCAGCGAAAGAGACTCTGGGGCCAACGTCCTGACTTTC
CASSERDSGANVLTF
>once|TRBJ1-2|TRBV7-9|NA
TGTGCCAGCAGCTTATCGGGAGCTAACTATGGCTACACCTTC
CASSLSGANYGYTF
>NA|TRBJ2-3|TRBV5-1|TRBD2
TGCGCCAGCAGCTTGGTAGCGGGAATGCCCGATACGCAGTATTTT
CASSLVAGMPDTQYF
>NA|TRBJ1-1|TRBV19|NA
TGTGCCAGTAGTATGGCCCATATCACTGAAGCTTTCTTT
CASSMAHITEAFF
>NA|TRBJ1-3|TRBV29-1|NA
TGCAGCGTTGAGAGGAGCGAAGGAAACACCATATATTTT
CSVERSEGNTIYF
>NA|TRBJ2-2|TRBV4-1|NA
TGCGCCAGCAGCCAAGACTTCGGTGCGAACACCGGGGAGCTGTTTTTT
CASSQDFGANTGELFF
>NA|TRBJ1-5|TRBV7-2|NA
TGTGCCAGCAGTCCTAGGGGCAATCAGCCCCAGCATTTT
CASSPRGNQPQHF
>NA|TRBJ1-5|TRBV6-6|TRBD1
TGTGCCAGCAGACGGGGACAGATAAATCAGCCCCAGCATTTT
CASRRGQINQPQHF
>NA|TRBJ2-1|TRBV9|TRBD2
TGTGCCAGCAGCGTAGCCCCCCAAAGCGGGGGGGGCAATGAGCAGTTCTTC
CASSVAPQSGGGNEQFF
>NA|TRBJ2-7|TRBV6-1|NA
TGTGCCAGCACCCGGAAACAGGGCTCCTACGAGCAGTACTTC
CASTRKQGSYEQYF
>NA|TRBJ2-2|TRBV11-2|TRBD1
TGTGCCAGCAGGTTACAGGGGGCGAGGACCGGGGAGCTGTTTTTT
CASRLQGARTGELFF
>NA|TRBJ1-1|TRBV28|TRBD1
TGTGCCAGCAGTTTACGACAGGGGAACACTGAAGCTTTCTTT
CASSLRQGNTEAFF
>NA|TRBJ1-1|TRBV7-3|TRBD1
TGTGCCAGCAGCCCCGAACCCCGACAGGGAGGGAACACTGAAGCTTTCTTT
CASSPEPRQGGNTEAFF
>NA|TRBJ1-2|TRBV28|NA
TGTGCCAGCGGAGAACAGACCCGAAGGAATGGCTACACCTTC
CASGEQTRRNGYTF
>NA|TRBJ1-1|TRBV10-3|NA
TGTGCCATCAGTGAGGGTCAGAACACTGAAGCTTTCTTT
CAISEGQNTEAFF
>NA|TRBJ1-2|TRBV7-2|NA
TGTGCCAGCAGCTACCCGACAGATGGCTACACCTTC
CASSYPTDGYTF
>NA|TRBJ2-3|TRBV19|NA
TGTGCCAGTCGGGCCACAGATACGCAGTATTTT
CASRATDTQYF
>once|TRBJ1-1|TRBV10-1|NA
TGCGCCAGCAGTGCCGGGGGCACTGAAGCTTTCTTT
CASSAGGTEAFF
>NA|TRBJ2-2|TRBV7-9|NA
TGTGCCAGCACTAAACTGGCCGGGGAGCTGTTTTTT
CASTKLAGELFF
>NA|TRBJ2-3|TRBV4-1|NA
TGCGCCAGCAGCCCCCCCGGCTGGGGCACAGATACGCAGTATTTT
CASSPPGWGTDTQYF
>NA|TRBJ2-2|TRBV10-3|NA
TGTGCCACGACTTGGGGGAACACCGGGGAGCTGTTTTTT
CATTWGNTGELFF
>NA|TRBJ1-4|TRBV18|TRBD1
TGTGCCAGCTCACCGAGGACAGGGGAAAATGAAAAACTGTTTTTT
CASSPRTGENEKLFF
>NA|TRBJ1-1|TRBV7-9|NA
TGTGCCAGCAGCCAAGGAAACACTGAAGCTTTCTTT
CASSQGNTEAFF
>NA|TRBJ1-1|TRBV19|NA
TGTGCCAGTAGTGCACGACGGACAGCCCTGAACACTGAAGCTTTCTTT
CASSARRTALNTEAFF
>once|TRBJ2-7|TRBV7-6|TRBD1
TGTGCCAGCAGCCCGCGGGGACAGGGTTACTACGAGCAGTACTTC
CASSPRGQGYYEQYF
>NA|TRBJ2-7|TRBV5-1|TRBD2
TGCGCCAGCAGCACGGGACTAGCGGGATCGGAGCAGTACTTC
CASSTGLAGSEQYF
>NA|TRBJ2-7|TRBV7-2|NA
TGTGCCAGCAGCATTGCCCCTGTCGAGCAGTACTTC
CASSIAPVEQYF
>NA|TRBJ2-5|TRBV14|NA
TGTGCCAGCAGCCGCCAGGGACAAGAGACCCAGTACTTC
CASSRQGQETQYF
>once|TRBJ2-3|TRBV18|NA
TGTGCCAGCTCACCACTACTCGGGAGCCCCACAGATACGCAGTATTTT
CASSPLLGSPTDTQYF
>NA|TRBJ1-2|TRBV11-2|TRBD1
TGTGCCAGCAGCTTAGATGGGACAGCATTTCCCTACACCTTC
CASSLDGTAFPYTF
>NA|TRBJ1-1|TRBV9|NA
TGTGCCAGCAGCGTGAAGAACAGGGCTCTTTTT
CASSVKNRALF
>once|TRBJ2-5|TRBV7-2|NA
TGTGCCAGCAGCTTAATGAAGGGGCAAGAGACCCAGTACTTC
CASSLMKGQETQYF
>once|TRBJ2-1|TRBV7-9|NA
TGTGCCAGCAGCTTAGGGATGGCTAGGGACCGGGACAATGAGCAGTTCTTC
CASSLGMARDRDNEQFF
>NA|TRBJ1-5|TRBV2|TRBD1
TGTGCCAGCAGTAGAGACAGGGGGCATCAGCCCCAGCATTTT
CASSRDRGHQPQHF
>NA|TRBJ2-2|TRBV7-6|NA
TGTGCTAGCAGCGCCGCGGGACCAAACACCGGGGAGCTGTTTTTT
CASSAAGPNTGELFF
>once|TRBJ2-7|TRBV27|TRBD1
TGTGCCAGCAGTTTAGAACAGGGGTCGTACGCCTACGAGCAGTACTTC
CASSLEQGSYAYEQYF
>NA|TRBJ2-2|TRBV5-4|TRBD2
TGTGCCAGCAGTCTAACTAGCGGGGAGGTACCCGGGGAGCTGTTTTTT
CASSLTSGEVPGELFF
>NA|TRBJ1-2|TRBV30|NA
TGTGCCTGGACCGTAACCGGGGGCCTGGGCTACACCTTC
CAWTVTGGLGYTF
>NA|TRBJ2-3|TRBV14|NA
TGTGCCAGCAGCCACGCTGATACGCAGTATTTT
CASSHADTQYF
>NA|TRBJ2-1|TRBV18|NA
TGTGCCAGCTCACCACGGATTTCAAAGGGGACCCAATTTCGACTAAGCTCCTACAATGAGCAGTTCTTC
CASSPRISKGTQFRLSSYNEQFF
>NA|TRBJ2-7|TRBV5-1|TRBD2
TGCGCCAGCAGCTTGGCCGCTAGCGGGAGCTACGAGCAGTACTTC
CASSLAASGSYEQYF